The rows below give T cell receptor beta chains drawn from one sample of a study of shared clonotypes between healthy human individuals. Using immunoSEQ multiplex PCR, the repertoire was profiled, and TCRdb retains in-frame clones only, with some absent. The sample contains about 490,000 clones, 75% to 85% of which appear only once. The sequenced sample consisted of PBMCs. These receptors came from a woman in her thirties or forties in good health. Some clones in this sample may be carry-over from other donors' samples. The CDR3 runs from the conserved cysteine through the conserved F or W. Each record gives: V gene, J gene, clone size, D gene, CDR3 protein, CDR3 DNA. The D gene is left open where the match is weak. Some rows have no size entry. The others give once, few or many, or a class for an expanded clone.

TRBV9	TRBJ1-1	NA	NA	CASSVAMNTEAFF	TGTGCCAGCAGCGTAGCCATGAACACTGAAGCTTTCTTT
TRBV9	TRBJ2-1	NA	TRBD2	CASSTVREREGNEQFF	TGTGCCAGCAGCACCGTGAGGGAGCGGGAAGGAAATGAGCAGTTCTTC
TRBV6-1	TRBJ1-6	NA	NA	CASLPLRAGNSPLHF	TGTGCCAGCCTGCCTCTGAGGGCGGGAAATTCACCCCTCCACTTT
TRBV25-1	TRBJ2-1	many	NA	CASRLSSYNEQFF	TGTGCCAGCAGACTGAGCTCCTACAATGAGCAGTTCTTC
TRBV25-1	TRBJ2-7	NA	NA	CASSESSGYEQYF	TGTGCCAGCAGTGAATCCAGTGGCTACGAGCAGTACTTC
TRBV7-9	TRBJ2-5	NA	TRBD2	CASSLASGRVETQYF	TGTGCCAGCAGCTTAGCTAGCGGGAGGGTGGAGACCCAGTACTTC
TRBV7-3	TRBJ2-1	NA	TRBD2	CASSSLAGGVEQFF	TGTGCCAGCAGCTCCCTAGCGGGAGGGGTTGAGCAGTTCTTC
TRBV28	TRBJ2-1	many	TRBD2	CASRSPGGEFF	TGTGCCAGCAGATCCCCGGGAGGGGAGTTCTTC
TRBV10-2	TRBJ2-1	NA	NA	CASSESGRDNEQFF	TGCGCCAGCAGTGAGTCGGGCAGGGACAATGAGCAGTTCTTC
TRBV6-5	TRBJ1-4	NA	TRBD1	CASRPTGAGSEKLFF	TGTGCCAGCAGACCAACAGGGGCGGGATCTGAAAAACTGTTTTTT
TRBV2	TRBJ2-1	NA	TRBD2	CASSGSGGEQFF	TGTGCCAGCAGCGGGAGCGGGGGTGAGCAGTTCTTC
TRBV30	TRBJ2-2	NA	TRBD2	CAWSAETSGGELFF	TGTGCCTGGAGTGCAGAGACTAGCGGTGGGGAGCTGTTTTTT
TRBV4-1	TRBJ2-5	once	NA	CASSQVFPRPEQYF	TGCGCCAGCAGCCAGGTGTTTCCCCGGCCGGAGCAGTACTTC
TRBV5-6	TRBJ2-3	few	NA	CASSFGEGDTQYF	TGTGCCAGCAGCTTTGGGGAAGGGGATACGCAGTATTTT
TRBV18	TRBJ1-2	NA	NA	CASSPGSNYGYTF	TGTGCCAGCTCACCGGGGAGTAACTATGGCTACACCTTC
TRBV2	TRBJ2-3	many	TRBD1	CAIVTGGSSTDTQYF	TGTGCCATCGTGACAGGGGGATCTAGCACAGATACGCAGTATTTT
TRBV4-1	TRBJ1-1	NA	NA	CASSQDKPNTEAFF	TGCGCCAGCAGCCAAGATAAACCGAACACTGAAGCTTTCTTT
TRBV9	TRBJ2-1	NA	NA	CASSVVGSLYSEQFF	TGTGCCAGCAGCGTAGTAGGTAGCCTGTACAGTGAGCAGTTCTTC
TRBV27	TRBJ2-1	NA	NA	CASSLSPGGPAHNEQFF	TGTGCCAGCAGTTTATCCCCCGGGGGGCCTGCACACAATGAGCAGTTCTTC
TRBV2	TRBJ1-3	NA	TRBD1	CASSEEGTAGNTIYF	TGTGCCAGCAGTGAAGAAGGGACAGCGGGAAACACCATATATTTT
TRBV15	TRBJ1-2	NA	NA	CATSRDFTTAYGYTF	TGTGCCACCAGCAGAGATTTTACCACCGCCTATGGCTACACCTTC
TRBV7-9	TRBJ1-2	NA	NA	CASSLAASNYGYTF	TGTGCCAGCAGCTTAGCGGCATCTAACTATGGCTACACCTTC
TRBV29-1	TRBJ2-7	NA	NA	CSVEGRLSYEQYF	TGCAGCGTTGAAGGCAGACTCTCCTACGAGCAGTACTTC
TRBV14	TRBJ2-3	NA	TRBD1	CASSDRVSDTQYF	TGTGCCAGCAGCGACAGGGTCTCAGATACGCAGTATTTT
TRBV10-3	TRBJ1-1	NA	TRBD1	CAIRATGTENTEAFF	TGTGCCATCAGGGCGACCGGGACAGAGAACACTGAAGCTTTCTTT
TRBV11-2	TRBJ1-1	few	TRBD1	CASSLNRGPTFF	TGTGCCAGCAGCCTGAACAGGGGCCCGACTTTCTTT
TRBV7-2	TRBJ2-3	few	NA	CASIRRVGATDTQYF	TGTGCCAGCATCCGGCGGGTGGGGGCCACAGATACGCAGTATTTT
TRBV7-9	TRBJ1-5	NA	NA	CASSREGNQPQHF	TGTGCCAGCAGCCGAGAAGGCAATCAGCCCCAGCATTTT
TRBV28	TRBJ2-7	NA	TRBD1	CASSSPGQGTYEQYF	TGTGCCAGCAGTTCGCCGGGACAGGGCACTTACGAGCAGTACTTC
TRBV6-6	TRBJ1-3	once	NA	CASSYSAAGNTIYF	TGTGCCAGCAGTTACTCGGCAGCTGGAAACACCATATATTTT
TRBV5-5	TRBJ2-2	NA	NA	CASSLWTNTGELFF	TGTGCCAGCAGCTTGTGGACGAACACCGGGGAGCTGTTTTTT
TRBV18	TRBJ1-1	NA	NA	CASSPGGANTEAFF	TGTGCCAGCTCCCCGGGAGGGGCGAACACTGAAGCTTTCTTT
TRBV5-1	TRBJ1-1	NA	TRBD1	CASSLSTGALNTEAFF	TGCGCCAGCAGCTTGTCGACAGGGGCCCTGAACACTGAAGCTTTCTTT
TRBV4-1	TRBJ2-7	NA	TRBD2	CASSLTTSVYSYEQYF	TGCGCCAGCAGCCTCACCACTAGCGTCTATTCCTACGAGCAGTACTTC
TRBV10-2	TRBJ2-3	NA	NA	CASSESIGNTQYF	TGCGCCAGCAGTGAGTCTATAGGGAATACGCAGTATTTT
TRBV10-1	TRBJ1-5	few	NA	CASSRDSNQPQHF	TGCGCCAGCAGCCGGGACAGCAATCAGCCCCAGCATTTT
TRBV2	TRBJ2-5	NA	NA	CATGPQETQYF	TGTGCCACGGGGCCCCAAGAGACCCAGTACTTC
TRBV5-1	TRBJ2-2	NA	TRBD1	CASREGGGLPGELFF	TGCGCCAGCAGGGAAGGGGGCGGACTCCCCGGGGAGCTGTTTTTT
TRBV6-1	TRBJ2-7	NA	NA	CASSEPLGGRGSYEQYF	TGTGCCAGCAGTGAACCGCTGGGGGGTAGGGGCTCCTACGAGCAGTACTTC
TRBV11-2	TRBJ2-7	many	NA	CASSLDWRSEQYF	TGTGCCAGCAGCTTAGATTGGAGAAGCGAGCAGTACTTC
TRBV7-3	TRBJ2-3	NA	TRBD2	CATRLAGGSTDTQYF	TGTGCCACCAGACTAGCGGGAGGTTCCACAGATACGCAGTATTTT
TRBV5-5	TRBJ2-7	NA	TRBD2	CASSLVGSGSYEQYF	TGTGCCAGCAGCTTGGTCGGTAGCGGGAGCTACGAGCAGTACTTC
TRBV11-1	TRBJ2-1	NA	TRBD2	CASSFRLAGDNNEQFF	TGTGCCAGCAGCTTCCGACTAGCGGGAGATAACAATGAGCAGTTCTTC
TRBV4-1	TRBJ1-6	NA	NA	CASSLGRAFGNSPLHF	TGCGCCAGCAGCCTCGGACGGGCTTTTGGTAATTCACCCCTCCACTTT
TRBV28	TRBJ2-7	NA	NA	CASSSIEGLSYEQYF	TGTGCCAGCAGTTCGATAGAAGGTCTCTCCTACGAGCAGTACTTC
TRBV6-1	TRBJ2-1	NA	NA	CASSDQEYNEQFF	TGTGCCAGCAGTGACCAAGAGTACAATGAGCAGTTCTTC
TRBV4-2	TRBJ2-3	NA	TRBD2	CASSQDYRGGTQYF	TGTGCCAGCAGCCAAGATTATCGGGGAGGGACGCAGTATTTT
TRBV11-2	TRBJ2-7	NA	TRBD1	CASSSNPARDRVSHEQYF	TGTGCCAGCAGCTCAAACCCCGCCCGGGACAGGGTTTCCCACGAGCAGTACTTC
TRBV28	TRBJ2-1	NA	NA	CASSLAGIINEQFF	TGTGCCAGCAGCCTCGCGGGTATAATCAATGAGCAGTTCTTC
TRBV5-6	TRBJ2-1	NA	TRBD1	CASTSDRGLYNEQFF	TGTGCCAGCACCTCGGACAGGGGCCTGTACAATGAGCAGTTCTTC
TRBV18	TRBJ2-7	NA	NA	CASSARRDHYEQYF	TGTGCCAGCTCCGCCCGACGGGATCACTACGAGCAGTACTTC
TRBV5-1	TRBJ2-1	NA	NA	CASSYPGSYEQFF	TGCGCCAGCAGCTACCCAGGGTCCTATGAGCAGTTCTTC